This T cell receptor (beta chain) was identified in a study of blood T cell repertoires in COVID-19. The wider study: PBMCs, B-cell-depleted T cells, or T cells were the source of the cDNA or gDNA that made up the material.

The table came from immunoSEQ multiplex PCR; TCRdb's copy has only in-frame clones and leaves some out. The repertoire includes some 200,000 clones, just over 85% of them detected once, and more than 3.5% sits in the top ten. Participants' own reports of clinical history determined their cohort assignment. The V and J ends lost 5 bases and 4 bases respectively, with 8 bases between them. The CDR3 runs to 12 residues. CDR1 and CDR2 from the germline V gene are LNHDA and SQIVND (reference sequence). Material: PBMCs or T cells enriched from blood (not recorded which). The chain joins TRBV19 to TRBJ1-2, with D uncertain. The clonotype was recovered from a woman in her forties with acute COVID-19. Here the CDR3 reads CASSLSGYGYTF. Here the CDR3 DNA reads TGTGCCAGTAGTTTGTCAGGCTATGGCTACACCTTC.